This entry lists 32 T cell receptor beta chains sequenced from one sample in a study of Graves' ophthalmopathy and Graves' hyperthyroidism. The authors amplified TCR beta CDR3 regions, and they did so from RNA transcripts for repertoire sequencing. HTBI-primed first-round RT-PCR preceded second-round multiplex PCR. From the multiplex PCR reads, TCRdb called clonotypes with MiXCR, one entry per CDR3 protein. The sample lists 350,000 to 450,000 distinct CDR3 sequences, 20% to 25% occurring once. The sequenced sample consisted of peripheral blood. These TCRs come from a woman in her late teens or twenties with stable Graves' hyperthyroidism.

This clonotype has a count of ten or more. The V gene is TRBV12-3 or TRBV12-4, the J gene TRBJ1-1, with D tentatively TRBD1 (5 bases). The CDR3 is 12 amino acids. The germline V and J ends were trimmed by 6 bases and 10 bases, with 15 bases remaining between them. The CDR3 region is CASSGDGPLAFF. The CDR3 bases are TGTGCCAGCAGCGGGGACGGTCCTTTAGCTTTCTTT.

This clonotype was counted many times. The chain employs TRBV7-2 and TRBJ1-2; 9 positions agree with TRBD1. CDR1 SGHTA and CDR2 FQGNSA come from the germline V gene. Trimming took 4 bases from V and 2 from J; bases not matched to a gene: 5. CDR3 length: 15 amino acids. The CDR3 DNA reads as TGTGCCAGCAGCTCGTACAGGGGGCTCAACTATGGCTACACCTTC. Protein product: CASSSYRGLNYGYTF.

This clonotype was counted at least ten times. This sequence joins TRBV20-1 and TRBJ1-5; a possible D gene is TRBD1 (5 bases). The CDR3 has 16 amino acids. Per the germline V gene, CDR1 is DFQATT and CDR2 is SNEGSKA (reference sequence). Trimming removed 0 bases at V and 0 bases at J, with 12 bases between. CDR3: CSARDIREYSNQPQHF. Here the CDR3 DNA reads TGCAGTGCTAGAGATATCAGGGAATATAGCAATCAGCCCCAGCATTTT.

This clonotype showed up many times. The rearrangement uses TRBV13 and TRBJ2-7; TRBD2 aligns across 9 bases. The J segment lost 1 base and the V segment lost 0 bases, leaving 7 bases of the junction unmatched. CDR1 is PRHDT, CDR2 FYEKMQ, per germline (reference sequence). This CDR3 has 17 amino acids. The CDR3 DNA reads TGTGCCAGCAGCTTAGGACTAGCGGGCTTCCGTTCCTACGAGCAGTACTTC. Translated: CASSLGLAGFRSYEQYF.

This clonotype was counted at least ten times. The J gene is TRBJ2-7, the V gene TRBV20-1, with D unresolved. V lost 6 bases and J lost 4, with 10 bases in between. There are 11 residues in the CDR3. Looked up from germline, CDR1 is DFQATT and CDR2 is SNEGSKA (reference sequence). The chain's CDR3 is CSAWTSYEQYF. DNA for the CDR3: TGCAGTGCCTGGACCTCTTACGAGCAGTACTTC.

This clonotype was seen many times. As DNA, the CDR3 is TGTGCCACCAGCGGTAGCGGGAGTTTGTCCTACGAGCAGTACTTC. Protein: CATSGSGSLSYEQYF. The chain combines TRBV15 with TRBJ2-7; 9 bases agree with TRBD2. The CDR3 has 15 residues. With 5 bases clipped from V and 1 base from J, the junction kept 6 bases outside the gene matches. Germline-derived CDR1 and CDR2 are LNHNV and YYDKDF (reference sequence).

This clonotype was counted at least ten times. The chain carries TRBV7-9 and TRBJ2-7; TRBD2 agrees at 9 bases. CDR1 and CDR2 (germline): SEHNR, FQNEAQ (reference sequence). V gave up 5 bases and J gave up 0 bases; unmatched junction bases: 2. The CDR3 is 14 residues long. CDR3 nucleotide sequence: TGTGCCAGCAGCGGACTAGCGTTCTCCTACGAGCAGTACTTC. Translating it yields CASSGLAFSYEQYF.

This clonotype was seen repeatedly, ten times or more. The chain couples TRBV2 to TRBJ2-4; TRBD1 matches at 10 bases. V dropped 7 bases and J dropped 8; count of bases not matched to a gene: 11. Germline V gene data show CDR1 as SNHLY and CDR2 as FYNNEI. The CDR3 runs 15 residues. CDR3: CASTPQGQGRYIQYF. The CDR3 nucleotides read TGTGCCAGCACCCCCCAGGGACAGGGGAGGTACATTCAGTACTTC.

This clonotype occurred many times. The V gene is TRBV29-1, the J gene TRBJ2-5; possible D gene TRBD2, 5 bases. The ends were cut back, 8 bases at V and 8 bases at J, with 21 bases in the middle. Germline V gene lookup returns CDR1 SQVTM and CDR2 ANQGSEA. CDR3 size: 13 residues. The CDR3: CSLRLSHEGTQYF. CDR3 sequence (DNA): TGCAGCTTAAGACTAAGTCACGAAGGTACCCAGTACTTC.

The J gene is TRBJ2-1, the V gene TRBV4-1; 8 bases align to TRBD2. Losses at the gene ends were 1 base for V and 6 bases for J; bases not matched to a gene: 2. Germline CDR1 is MGHRA and CDR2 is YSYEKL. The CDR3 spans 14 residues. This chain's CDR3 is CASSQAGGGNEQFF. The CDR3 bases are TGCGCCAGCAGCCAAGCGGGAGGGGGCAATGAGCAGTTCTTC.

The chain couples TRBV28 to TRBJ2-5; D tentatively reads TRBD1 or TRBD2 (5 bases each). This CDR3 has 14 residues. The germline gives CDR1 MDHEN, CDR2 SYDVKM. V lost 10 bases to trimming and J lost 5 bases, with 20 bases between them. CDR3 sequence (DNA): TGTGCCACCCTCCCTCCGGGACCAGGGGAGACCCAGTACTTC. Translation gives CATLPPGPGETQYF.

At least ten counts were recorded for this clonotype. The chain combines TRBV20-1 with TRBJ2-7; no clear D. The CDR3 contains 11 residues. Trimming took off 0 bases at V and 4 bases at J, with 4 bases between the two ends. CDR1 is DFQATT, CDR2 SNEGSKA, per germline (reference sequence). The CDR3 DNA reads TGCAGTGCTAGAGAGGCATACGAGCAGTACTTC. Its translation is CSAREAYEQYF.

This clonotype appeared many times. The rearrangement links TRBV25-1 to TRBJ2-5; D is ambiguous. Germline V CDR1 and CDR2: MGHDK, SYGVNS. The CDR3 is 11 residues long. The ends were cut back, 8 bases at V and 4 bases at J, with 8 bases in the middle. Here the CDR3 reads CASAGSETQYF. The CDR3 DNA follows: TGTGCCAGCGCAGGTTCAGAGACCCAGTACTTC.

This clonotype was observed at least ten times. The rearrangement links TRBV6-1 to TRBJ1-5; possible D gene TRBD1, 5 bases. Trimming took 5 bases from V and 3 from J, leaving 14 bases between them. The germline gives CDR1 MNHNS, CDR2 SASEGT. CDR3 length: 15 amino acids. DNA of the CDR3: TGTGCCAGCAGTCCCCCAAGGGGAGTCAATCAGCCCCAGCATTTT. Encoded protein: CASSPPRGVNQPQHF.

The count of this clonotype is one. The chain couples TRBV2 to TRBJ2-7; 10 positions match TRBD2. The CDR3 sequence is 17 residues long. CDR1 is SNHLY and CDR2 is FYNNEI in the germline V gene. V shed 2 bases and J 3 bases; nucleotides not matched to a gene: 10. The CDR3 spells CASSEMASGGANYEQYF. The DNA of the CDR3 is TGTGCCAGCAGTGAAATGGCCAGCGGGGGGGCAAACTACGAGCAGTACTTC.

This clonotype was detected many times. The chain is built from TRBV29-1 and TRBJ2-7, with 9 bases aligning to TRBD2. The CDR3 has 14 residues. CDR1 is SQVTM, CDR2 ANQGSEA, per germline. Trimming at V came to 5 bases and at J to 0 bases, leaving 5 bases not matched to a gene. In DNA form, the CDR3 reads TGCAGCGTTAAGAGTAGCGGGGGCTCCTACGAGCAGTACTTC. Translation gives CSVKSSGGSYEQYF.

This clonotype was seen repeatedly, ten times or more. This chain links TRBV12-3 or TRBV12-4 with TRBJ2-7; no clear D. Trimming removed 3 bases at V and 6 bases at J, with 12 bases between. The CDR3 is made up of 13 amino acids. The CDR3 DNA sequence: TGTGCCAGCAGTTTGGTGATGATAGGCGAGCAGTACTTC. Translation: CASSLVMIGEQYF.

The J gene is TRBJ2-5, the V gene TRBV7-2; no firm D call. Germline values: CDR1 SGHTA, CDR2 FQGNSA. The V gene lost 1 base and the J gene lost 3 bases, with 15 bases spanning the gap. This CDR3 spans 16 amino acids. The CDR3 nucleotides read TGTGCCAGCAGCTTAGTATGGGCCCCTGACGAAGAGACCCAGTACTTC. It codes for CASSLVWAPDEETQYF.

This clonotype was observed many times. The gene calls are TRBV6-2 or TRBV6-3 and TRBJ2-7; possibly TRBD1 or TRBD2 for D (5 bases each). Germline V gene data show CDR1 as MNHEY and CDR2 as SVGEGT. V was cut by 2 bases and J by 5 bases, with 13 bases left in between. The CDR3 contains 14 residues. CDR3 nucleotides: TGTGCCAGCAGTTACCTTATGAGGGGCCACGAGCAGTACTTC. Amino acids: CASSYLMRGHEQYF.

This clonotype was counted ten times or more. The chain couples TRBV6-2 or TRBV6-3 to TRBJ2-7, with no clear D. Trimming removed 2 bases from V and 5 bases from J, with 13 bases in between. CDR1 is MNHEY, CDR2 SVGEGT, per germline. The CDR3 length is 14 residues. The DNA for the CDR3 is TGTGCCAGCAGTTACGCTGCGGCCAGCCACGAGCAGTACTTC. Translating it yields CASSYAAASHEQYF.

This clonotype showed up many times. The chain couples TRBV28 to TRBJ2-7; possibly TRBD2 for D (6 bases). V was shortened by 7 bases and J by 3 bases, with 19 bases between the two germline ends. Germline V gene data show CDR1 as MDHEN and CDR2 as SYDVKM. CDR3 size: 15 residues. The CDR3 region is CASTPGGGRDYEQYF. In nucleotides, the CDR3 is TGTGCCAGCACCCCAGGCGGCGGGCGGGACTACGAGCAGTACTTC.

The CDR3 loop is CASSYQGAALGEQYF. CDR3 sequence (DNA): TGTGCCAGCAGTTATCAAGGGGCGGCGTTAGGCGAGCAGTACTTC. V gene TRBV6-2 or TRBV6-3 combines with J gene TRBJ2-7, with D perhaps TRBD1 (5 bases). There are 15 residues in the CDR3. CDR1 and CDR2 from the germline V gene are MNHEY and SVGEGT. V shed 3 bases and J shed 6 bases, with 18 bases lying between them.

This clonotype was observed many times. V and J are TRBV6-5 and TRBJ2-5, with D possibly TRBD2 on 5 matching bases. With 3 bases removed from V and 3 bases from J, the gap between germline ends came to 14 bases. The CDR3 consists of 15 residues. Germline CDR1 MNHEY, CDR2 SVGAGI. DNA for the CDR3: TGTGCCAGCAGTTATCAGGTGGGAGCAGAAGAGACCCAGTACTTC. Amino acid sequence: CASSYQVGAEETQYF.

The chain employs TRBV6-2 or TRBV6-3 and TRBJ1-5, with D possibly being TRBD1 (6 bases). Germline-derived CDR1 and CDR2 are MNHEY and SVGEGT. This CDR3 region has 18 residues. V was trimmed by 6 bases and J by 7 bases, leaving 28 bases between them. The CDR3 is CASRATGSQSLRRQPQHF. In DNA form, the CDR3 reads TGTGCCAGCAGGGCCACAGGGAGCCAAAGTCTGAGAAGGCAGCCCCAGCATTTT.

This clonotype was counted many times. The chain employs TRBV7-9 and TRBJ1-1; D gene uncertain. Germline V lookup: CDR1 SEHNR, CDR2 FQNEAQ (reference sequence). Trimming cost V 5 bases and J 10 bases, with 11 bases left between them. The CDR3 covers 11 residues. The CDR3 region has the DNA TGTGCCAGCAGCCCAGAAATGGGAGCTTTCTTT. Translation gives CASSPEMGAFF.

This clonotype was seen ten or more times. The chain carries TRBV7-2 and TRBJ1-6; D might be TRBD1 (6 bases). The V gene lost 7 bases and the J gene lost 6 bases, with 13 bases spanning the gap. The CDR3 extends over 14 amino acids. Per the germline V gene, CDR1 is SGHTA and CDR2 is FQGNSA. This CDR3 is CASNRQASNSPLHF. The DNA for the CDR3 is TGTGCCAGCAACCGACAGGCCTCTAATTCACCCCTCCACTTT.

This clonotype was observed at least ten times. This chain links TRBV12-3 or TRBV12-4 with TRBJ2-4; weak D call: TRBD1 (6 bases). V lost 6 bases and J lost 14, with 14 bases in between. This CDR3 contains 11 residues. CDR3 protein: CASSWGLSKYF. In nucleotides, the CDR3 is TGTGCCAGCAGCTGGGGGCTTTCTAAGTACTTC.

This clonotype has just a few counts. In nucleotides, the CDR3 is TGTGCCAGCACCCCGGATCGGGGATCCTACGAGCAGTACTTC. Amino acid sequence: CASTPDRGSYEQYF. V gene TRBV6-1 combines with J gene TRBJ2-7; tentatively, D is TRBD2 (5 bases). Trimming stripped 7 bases from V and 1 base from J, with 14 bases between. The length of the CDR3 is 14 residues. Germline CDR1 reads MNHNS; CDR2 reads SASEGT.

The CDR3 reads CASSFAGTDEQYF. For the CDR3, the DNA is TGTGCCAGCAGCTTCGCAGGGACCGACGAGCAGTACTTC. The chain links TRBV7-2 to TRBJ2-7; D could derive from TRBD1 or TRBD2 (5 bases each). Germline V gives CDR1 SGHTA, CDR2 FQGNSA. Deletions cut 3 bases from V and 5 bases from J, with 11 bases between. The CDR3 is made up of 13 amino acids. Full variable domain (remainder filled in from reference TRBV7-2 and TRBJ2-7): GAGVSQSPSNKVTEKGKDVELRCDPISGHTALYWYRQSLGQGLEFLIYFQGNSAPDKSGLPSDRFSAERTGGSVSTLTIQRTQQEDSAVYLCASSFAGTDEQYFGPGTRLTVT.

V and J are TRBV6-5 and TRBJ2-7; 10 bases align to TRBD2. The CDR3 has 16 amino acids. Germline CDR1 MNHEY, CDR2 SVGAGI. J lost 2 bases, V lost 4 bases, and 8 bases had no gene match. CDR3 sequence reads: CASSSFIAGGTYEQYF. The CDR3 DNA follows: TGTGCCAGCAGTTCATTCATAGCGGGAGGCACCTACGAGCAGTACTTC.

This clonotype was seen ten or more times. The rearrangement links TRBV11-1 to TRBJ2-5, with 9 positions matching TRBD2. This CDR3 spans 15 amino acids. V lost 1 base to trimming and J lost 5 bases; unmatched junction nucleotides: 5. Germline V CDR1 and CDR2: SGHAT, FQDESV (reference sequence). In nucleotides, the CDR3 is TGTGCCAGCAGCTTAGAGCTAGCGGGAAGCGAGACCCAGTACTTC. Translating gives CASSLELAGSETQYF. Variable domain in full (rest from reference TRBV11-1 and TRBJ2-5): EAEVAQSPRYKITEKSQAVAFWCDPISGHATLYWYRQILGQGPELLVQFQDESVVDDSQLPKDRFSAERLKGVDSTLKIQPAELGDSAMYLCASSLELAGSETQYFGPGTRLLVL.

This clonotype has a count of ten or more. The chain uses TRBV11-2 and TRBJ2-7; 13 nucleotides line up with TRBD2. The V gene's germline CDR1 is SGHAT and CDR2 FQNNGV. There are 18 residues in the CDR3. The junction had 13 bases not matched to a gene; V was cut back by 4 bases and J by 4 bases. The CDR3 DNA sequence: TGTGCCAGCAGCTCTCCGACCACTAGCGGGAGGGCCAGGTACGAGCAGTACTTC. The encoded protein is CASSSPTTSGRARYEQYF.